The 32 T cell receptor beta chains below were found in one sample sequenced in a study of graft-versus-host responses after intestinal transplantation. The antigens for these receptors are not known. Assay used: immunoSEQ multiplex PCR; TCRdb lists only in-frame clones, some missing. Of 85,000 to 110,000 clones listed, over 85% are singletons. The specimen was unstimulated CD8+ T cells sorted from spleen or lymph node cells, collected before intestinal transplant. The receptors stem from a human donor who received an intestinal transplant.

The chain employs TRBV7-2 and TRBJ1-6; 8 bases map to TRBD1. The V gene end was trimmed by 5 bases and the J gene end by 8 bases; junction bases not matched to a gene: 14. CDR3 length equals 17 residues. CDR1 and CDR2 (germline): SGHTA, FQGNSA. CDR3 protein: CASSAQGQEAAYSPLHF. CDR3 sequence (DNA): TGTGCCAGCAGCGCCCAGGGACAGGAGGCCGCCTATTCACCCCTCCACTTT.

This clone has just a few counts. The rearrangement joins TRBV7-9 to TRBJ2-7; a weak D match, TRBD1 (6 bases). The CDR3 has 15 amino acids. The V gene lost 5 bases and the J gene lost 6 bases, with 20 bases spanning the gap. The germline CDR1 and CDR2 sequences are SEHNR and FQNEAQ (reference sequence). CDR3 amino acids: CASSRGHLLVGEQYF. CDR3 nucleotides: TGTGCCAGCAGCAGGGGACACTTACTGGTCGGCGAGCAGTACTTC.

The CDR3 nucleotides read TGTGCCAGCAGCTTAGCGGCCCCGCCCGGGGAGCTGTTTTTT. It specifies CASSLAAPPGELFF. The V call is TRBV7-9, the J call TRBJ2-2; D remains unclear. The V end lost 0 bases, the J end lost 6 bases, and 8 bases lay between the germline ends. This CDR3 comprises 14 residues. Germline CDR1 reads SEHNR; CDR2 reads FQNEAQ (reference sequence).

CDR3 sequence: CASSQEAEQFF. The CDR3 region has the DNA TGTGCCAGCAGCCAAGAAGCTGAGCAGTTCTTC. The chain couples TRBV4-2 to TRBJ2-1; no reliable D call. The CDR3 loop spans 11 amino acids. Germline CDR1 LGHNA, CDR2 YNFKEQ. The germline V and J ends were trimmed by 0 bases and 9 bases, with 3 bases remaining between them.

The CDR3 nucleotides are TGTGCCAGCAGCAAAGAAAATAGCAAGGGGGTTGGCTACACCTTC. This codes for CASSKENSKGVGYTF. V usage is TRBV21-1 and J usage is TRBJ1-2; no DNA check was done on the table's D call, TRBD1. TRBV21-1 is shown as a pseudogene. The CDR3 covers 15 residues.

The chain links TRBV16 to TRBJ2-5, with TRBD1 as a possible D gene (5 bases). This CDR3 region has 13 residues. CDR1 is KGHSY and CDR2 is FQNENV in the germline V gene. V shed 3 bases and J shed 5 bases, with 10 bases lying between them. The CDR3 protein is CASSHRVGETQYF. In nucleotides, the CDR3 is TGTGCCAGCAGCCACAGGGTCGGCGAGACCCAGTACTTC.

The chain has TRBV7-9 and TRBJ1-1; D is unresolved. The germline V and J ends were trimmed by 3 bases and 11 bases, with 13 bases remaining between them. Germline CDR1 and CDR2: SEHNR and FQNEAQ (reference sequence). The CDR3 loop spans 12 amino acids. CDR3 region: CASSFEYYEAFF. CDR3 in DNA: TGTGCCAGCAGCTTCGAATATTACGAGGCTTTCTTT.

The CDR3: CASSQVGSAYGYTF. The CDR3 nucleotides read TGTGCCAGCAGCCAAGTAGGCTCCGCCTATGGCTACACCTTC. The V gene is TRBV4-2, the J gene TRBJ1-2, with D unclear. The V end lost 1 base, the J end lost 4 bases, and 10 bases lay between the germline ends. Germline values: CDR1 LGHNA, CDR2 YNFKEQ. This CDR3 spans 14 amino acids.

V gene TRBV6-6 combines with J gene TRBJ2-7; the D gene is possibly TRBD1 (6 bases). Germline CDR1 MNHNY, CDR2 SVGAGI (reference sequence). V was pared by 8 bases and J by 3 bases, with 14 bases between. CDR3 size: 13 residues. This CDR3 reads CASQRTALYEQYF. The DNA of the CDR3 is TGTGCCAGCCAAAGGACAGCCCTCTACGAGCAGTACTTC.

In this sample, this clone turned up once. The V call is TRBV5-1, the J call TRBJ2-7; 9 nucleotides agree with TRBD1. The CDR3 is 17 residues long. Germline V lookup: CDR1 SGHRS, CDR2 YFSETQ. The V and J ends lost 0 bases and 4 bases, in that order; junction bases with no gene match: 11. CDR3: CASSLAHMGQGLYEQYF. In DNA form, the CDR3 reads TGCGCCAGCAGCTTGGCTCATATGGGACAGGGTCTTTACGAGCAGTACTTC. Together with reference TRBV5-1 and TRBJ2-7, the CDR3 gives the full variable domain: KAGVTQTPRYLIKTRGQQVTLSCSPISGHRSVSWYQQTPGQGLQFLFEYFSETQRNKGNFPGRFSGRQFSNSRSEMNVSTLELGDSALYLCASSLAHMGQGLYEQYFGPGTRLTVT.

The V and J genes are TRBV7-8 and TRBJ2-1, with TRBD1 matching 7 bases. The CDR3 loop spans 18 amino acids. V lost 5 bases to trimming and J lost 3 bases; unmatched junction nucleotides: 16. CDR1 is SGHVS and CDR2 is FQNEAQ in the germline V gene. CDR3 sequence: CASSPMSGQAGGYNEQFF. As DNA, the CDR3 is TGTGCCAGCAGCCCCATGTCGGGCCAGGCAGGGGGCTACAATGAGCAGTTCTTC.

This chain joins TRBV5-1 and TRBJ2-7; D possibly corresponds to TRBD1 (5 bases). This CDR3 contains 14 residues. With 4 bases removed from V and 2 bases from J, the gap between germline ends came to 13 bases. Germline lookup yields CDR1 SGHRS and CDR2 YFSETQ. The CDR3: CASSPDTNPYEQYF. DNA of the CDR3: TGCGCCAGCAGCCCGGACACAAACCCCTACGAGCAGTACTTC. The complete variable domain, with remaining parts taken from reference TRBV5-1 and TRBJ2-7, reads KAGVTQTPRYLIKTRGQQVTLSCSPISGHRSVSWYQQTPGQGLQFLFEYFSETQRNKGNFPGRFSGRQFSNSRSEMNVSTLELGDSALYLCASSPDTNPYEQYFGPGTRLTVT.

CDR3 DNA: TGTGCCAGTAGTATAGTATCCCCCCCTTTGAACACTGAAGCTTTCTTT. It specifies CASSIVSPPLNTEAFF. The rearrangement links TRBV19 to TRBJ1-1, with D uncertain. The CDR3 loop spans 16 amino acids. CDR1 and CDR2 from the germline V gene are LNHDA and SQIVND (reference sequence). V was pared by 1 base and J by 0 bases, with 12 bases between.

The rearrangement links TRBV4-1 to TRBJ2-3; TRBD1 might be the D (6 bases). V was clipped by 2 bases and J by 0 bases, with 12 bases between them. The CDR3 sequence is 16 residues long. Germline-derived CDR1 and CDR2 are MGHRA and YSYEKL. CDR3 DNA: TGCGCCAGCAGCCAAAAAACAGGGTCGAGCACAGATACGCAGTATTTT. The encoded protein is CASSQKTGSSTDTQYF.

The chain is built from TRBV7-9 and TRBJ2-5; possible D gene TRBD2, 5 bases. The length of the CDR3 is 14 residues. CDR1 and CDR2 from the germline V gene are SEHNR and FQNEAQ (reference sequence). V gave up 1 base and J gave up 0 bases, with 6 bases separating them. The CDR3 loop is CASSLDGDQETQYF. DNA of the CDR3: TGTGCCAGCAGCTTAGACGGGGACCAAGAGACCCAGTACTTC.

The CDR3 bases are TGTGCCAGCAGCGTGACGCCGGGGAGCTCCTACGAGCAGTACTTC. This gives the protein CASSVTPGSSYEQYF. The chain combines TRBV9 with TRBJ2-7; D possibly corresponds to TRBD2 (5 bases). This CDR3 spans 15 amino acids. With 2 bases removed from V and 0 bases from J, the gap between germline ends came to 12 bases. From germline, CDR1 is SGDLS and CDR2 YYNGEE.

The V gene is TRBV6-4, the J gene TRBJ2-1; TRBD1 matches at 8 bases. V shed 0 bases and J 3 bases; nucleotides not matched to a gene: 4. CDR3 length: 16 amino acids. CDR1 is MRHNA, CDR2 SNTAGT, per germline. CDR3 sequence: CASSDSSGGDYNEQFF. In DNA form, the CDR3 reads TGTGCCAGCAGTGACTCATCAGGGGGCGACTACAATGAGCAGTTCTTC.

The rearrangement joins TRBV6-1 to TRBJ1-4; D gene uncertain. The CDR3 has 13 residues. V lost 4 bases to trimming and J lost 5 bases, with 8 bases between them. The germline CDR1 and CDR2 sequences are MNHNS and SASEGT. This CDR3 reads CASSGVTNEKLFF. The DNA of the CDR3 is TGTGCCAGCAGTGGTGTTACAAATGAAAAACTGTTTTTT.

The chain uses TRBV19 and TRBJ2-1, with TRBD2 as a possible D gene (6 bases). V lost 1 base and J 2 bases, leaving 12 bases between the germline ends. CDR1 LNHDA and CDR2 SQIVND come from the germline V gene (reference sequence). The CDR3 is 16 residues long. The DNA of the CDR3 is TGTGCCAGTAGTATAGGTTGGGACTTCACCTACAATGAGCAGTTCTTC. Amino acid sequence: CASSIGWDFTYNEQFF.

The rearrangement joins TRBV9 to TRBJ2-7; weak D call: TRBD1 (6 bases). Trimming took 3 bases from V and 3 from J, leaving 10 bases between them. Germline CDR1 reads SGDLS; CDR2 reads YYNGEE. The CDR3 extends over 13 amino acids. CDR3 protein: CASSGGQNYEQYF. The CDR3 DNA sequence: TGTGCCAGCAGCGGTGGACAGAACTACGAGCAGTACTTC.

Of note for this clone: One junction end disagrees with the germline gene, perhaps due to a read error. The chain carries TRBV7-6 and TRBJ2-1; no firm D call. This CDR3 has 12 residues. CDR1 is SGHVS and CDR2 is FNYEAQ in the germline V gene. The CDR3 is CASSLDLNVQFF. The CDR3, as DNA: TGTGCCAGCAGCTTAGATCTAAATGTGCAGTTCTTC.

CDR3 nucleotide sequence: TGTGCCAGCAGCCCGACTAGCGGGGACTTCTACGAGCAGTACTTC. Translating it yields CASSPTSGDFYEQYF. This chain links TRBV5-4 with TRBJ2-7; TRBD2 aligns across 11 bases. The CDR3 covers 15 residues. From germline, CDR1 is SGHNT and CDR2 YYREEE (reference sequence). With V trimmed by 4 bases and J by 3 bases, 6 bases remained unmatched.

The chain combines TRBV6-1 with TRBJ2-3; D unclear. V shed 8 bases and J shed 14 bases, with 11 bases lying between them. The CDR3 has 9 residues. Germline V gene data show CDR1 as MNHNS and CDR2 as SASEGT. This CDR3 reads CASGERRYF. In DNA, the CDR3 is TGTGCCAGCGGGGAAAGAAGGTATTTT.

The gene calls are TRBV7-9 and TRBJ1-1; TRBD1 matches 7 bases. J lost 1 base, V lost 2 bases, and 4 bases had no gene match. The germline CDR1 and CDR2 sequences are SEHNR and FQNEAQ (reference sequence). The CDR3 runs to 15 residues. Here the CDR3 reads CASSLRQGSNTEAFF. CDR3 nucleotides: TGTGCCAGCAGCTTAAGACAGGGATCGAACACTGAAGCTTTCTTT.

CDR3 DNA: TGTGCCAGCAGTGAAGGAAGAAGGGGTAGCTATGGCTACACCTTC. Encoded protein: CASSEGRRGSYGYTF. The V call is TRBV2, the J call TRBJ1-2, with D possibly matching TRBD1 (5 bases). Trimming removed 1 base from V and 4 bases from J, with 13 bases in between. The CDR3 contains 15 residues. From germline, CDR1 is SNHLY and CDR2 FYNNEI.

The genes are TRBV5-5 and TRBJ2-7; D gene unclear. The germline gives CDR1 SGHKS, CDR2 YYEKEE (reference sequence). Trimming removed 4 bases at V and 0 bases at J, with 17 bases between. The CDR3 loop spans 16 amino acids. The CDR3 DNA reads TGTGCCAGCAGCCCCGACACCCCGCGGAACTCCTACGAGCAGTACTTC. Its translation is CASSPDTPRNSYEQYF.

V gene TRBV6-1 combines with J gene TRBJ1-2; 9 nucleotides line up with TRBD1. Germline values: CDR1 MNHNS, CDR2 SASEGT. The J segment lost 8 bases and the V segment lost 7 bases, leaving 11 bases of the junction unmatched. The CDR3 loop spans 14 amino acids. The CDR3 DNA sequence: TGTGCCAGCAACCGCCCGGGACAGGGAAAGGGCTACACCTTC. Its protein is CASNRPGQGKGYTF.

The chain is built from TRBV6-1 and TRBJ2-1; possible D gene TRBD1, 5 bases. V shed 7 bases and J shed 5 bases, with 12 bases lying between them. Germline-derived CDR1 and CDR2 are MNHNS and SASEGT. The CDR3 is 13 amino acids. CDR3 in DNA: TGTGCCAGCATAACAGGTGATCACAATGAGCAGTTCTTC. Its translation: CASITGDHNEQFF.

The CDR3 bases are TGCGCCAGCAGCCAACAGGGTGTTTCGGGAGATACGCAGTATTTT. It is translated as CASSQQGVSGDTQYF. The chain combines TRBV4-1 with TRBJ2-3; D might be TRBD1 (5 bases). The CDR3 runs to 15 residues. V lost 2 bases, J lost 5 bases, and 14 bases lay in between. The germline CDR1 and CDR2 sequences are MGHRA and YSYEKL.

J is TRBJ1-1 and V is TRBV11-2, with a weak D call TRBD1 (6 bases). Germline CDR1 and CDR2: SGHAT and FQNNGV. V lost 1 base and J lost 4, with 16 bases in between. The CDR3 contains 16 residues. This CDR3 is CASSLGYGQRVTEAFF. CDR3 coding DNA: TGTGCCAGCAGCTTAGGTTACGGACAGAGGGTCACTGAAGCTTTCTTT.

The chain has TRBV11-2 and TRBJ2-2, with TRBD1 as a possible D gene (6 bases). Trimming took off 5 bases at V and 7 bases at J, with 14 bases between the two ends. This CDR3 comprises 14 residues. Germline V gene data show CDR1 as SGHAT and CDR2 as FQNNGV. The CDR3 bases are TGTGCCAGCAGCACACAGGGACGGAACGGGGAGCTGTTTTTT. As protein: CASSTQGRNGELFF.

The gene calls are TRBV11-2 and TRBJ2-7, with TRBD1 as a possible D gene (5 bases). V was trimmed by 1 base and J by 3 bases, leaving 10 bases between them. The CDR3 runs to 14 residues. CDR1 and CDR2 (germline): SGHAT, FQNNGV. The CDR3 DNA follows: TGTGCCAGCAGCTTAGTACAGGCGATCTACGAGCAGTACTTC. Amino acids: CASSLVQAIYEQYF. The variable domain in full, completed from reference TRBV11-2 and TRBJ2-7, reads EAGVAQSPRYKIIEKRQSVAFWCNPISGHATLYWYQQILGQGPKLLIQFQNNGVVDDSQLPKDRFSAERLKGVDSTLKIQPAKLEDSAVYLCASSLVQAIYEQYFGPGTRLTVT.